Below are 32 T cell receptor beta chains sequenced from a single sample in a study of T cells in localized non-small cell lung cancer. Assay: immunoSEQ multiplex PCR; the TCRdb copy retains only in-frame clones and omits some. The table shows approximately 65,000 clones, with roughly 76% occurring only once. Sequences were derived from PBMCs, sampled before any cancer treatment. All receptors come from a man between 35 and 75 years old with stage II lung adenocarcinoma.

The rearrangement links TRBV14 to TRBJ2-1; weak D call: TRBD2 (6 bases). The length of the CDR3 is 13 residues. In germline, CDR1 is SGHDN, CDR2 FVKESK. V was shortened by 4 bases and J by 16 bases, with 20 bases between the two germline ends. The CDR3: CASSPAGLGSNFF. The DNA of the CDR3 is TGTGCCAGCAGCCCCGCCGGCCTCGGGAGTAATTTCTTC.

The chain links TRBV13 to TRBJ1-3; D is undetermined. The CDR3 length is 15 residues. V shed 7 bases and J shed 0 bases, with 13 bases lying between them. CDR1 PRHDT and CDR2 FYEKMQ come from the germline V gene (reference sequence). The CDR3 is CASTKTPSSGNTIYF. The CDR3 DNA follows: TGTGCCAGCACCAAGACACCCAGCTCTGGAAACACCATATATTTT.

The gene calls are TRBV5-4 and TRBJ1-2, with D hard to call. The germline CDR1 and CDR2 sequences are SGHNT and YYREEE (reference sequence). The CDR3 runs to 14 residues. Trimming cost V 0 bases and J 0 bases, with 6 bases left between them. CDR3 nucleotides: TGTGCCAGCAGCTTGGCAACTGCTAACTATGGCTACACCTTC. Translating it yields CASSLATANYGYTF.

By share of the sample, this clone is medium-sized. The chain uses TRBV19 and TRBJ2-2; TRBD1 aligns across 8 bases. Losses at the gene ends were 7 bases for V and 4 bases for J; bases not matched to a gene: 8. Germline V CDR1 and CDR2: LNHDA, SQIVND (reference sequence). CDR3 length: 15 residues. The CDR3 loop is CASKSGGGGTGELFF. The CDR3 DNA follows: TGTGCCAGTAAATCAGGGGGCGGAGGCACCGGGGAGCTGTTTTTT.

In this sample, this clone turned up a few times. The rearrangement links TRBV15 to TRBJ1-3; no firm D call. The germline V and J ends were trimmed by 1 base and 2 bases, with 3 bases remaining between them. This CDR3 comprises 13 residues. Germline lookup yields CDR1 LNHNV and CDR2 YYDKDF (reference sequence). CDR3 sequence (DNA): TGTGCCACCAGCAGAGGGGCTGGAAACACCATATATTTT. This sequence encodes CATSRGAGNTIYF.

The chain links TRBV6-1 to TRBJ2-1; 8 bases match TRBD2. The germline V gene has CDR1 MNHNS and CDR2 SASEGT. The V gene end was trimmed by 2 bases and the J gene end by 4 bases; junction bases not matched to a gene: 7. The CDR3 is made up of 16 amino acids. CDR3 sequence (DNA): TGTGCCAGCAGTGAATACTCGGGAGGGAGTTACAATGAGCAGTTCTTC. Translating gives CASSEYSGGSYNEQFF.

This clone was seen just once. This chain uses TRBV10-3 with TRBJ2-1; D is unresolved. The CDR3 has 14 amino acids. V was clipped by 3 bases and J by 4 bases, with 10 bases between them. Germline CDR1 is ENHRY and CDR2 is SYGVKD. CDR3 DNA: TGTGCCATCAGTGACAAGCCCAAATACAATGAGCAGTTCTTC. Its protein product is CAISDKPKYNEQFF.

V gene TRBV30 combines with J gene TRBJ1-2; 9 bases align to TRBD1. Trimming took 1 base from V and 5 from J; bases not matched to a gene: 5. The CDR3 runs to 14 residues. Germline loops: CDR1 GTSNPN, CDR2 SVGIG (reference sequence). The CDR3 spells CAWSEDRGEYGYTF. CDR3 in DNA: TGTGCCTGGAGTGAGGACAGGGGAGAGTATGGCTACACCTTC.

The chain combines TRBV7-2 with TRBJ2-7; 12 bases map to TRBD1. The J segment lost 5 bases and the V segment lost 4 bases, leaving 6 bases of the junction unmatched. CDR3 length: 15 residues. The V gene's germline CDR1 is SGHTA and CDR2 FQGNSA. Here the CDR3 DNA reads TGTGCCAGCAGCTACCGGGACAGGGGGCGCCACGAGCAGTACTTC. Encoded protein: CASSYRDRGRHEQYF.

CDR3 residues: CATGADRGNTEAFF. CDR3 DNA sequence: TGTGCCACCGGGGCGGACAGGGGGAACACTGAAGCTTTCTTT. V gene TRBV11-1 combines with J gene TRBJ1-1; 9 bases map to TRBD1. The CDR3 is made up of 14 amino acids. The V gene end was trimmed by 10 bases and the J gene end by 1 base; junction bases not matched to a gene: 7. CDR1 and CDR2 from the germline V gene are SGHAT and FQDESV (reference sequence).

This rearrangement joins TRBV6-1 to TRBJ2-5; 7 bases are a match to TRBD2. This CDR3 contains 14 residues. The germline gives CDR1 MNHNS, CDR2 SASEGT. The trim removed 5 bases at V and 4 bases at J, leaving 7 bases unmatched. CDR3: CASSLTGGSETQYF. CDR3 bases: TGTGCCAGCAGTCTGACGGGAGGATCAGAGACCCAGTACTTC.

The chain carries TRBV19 and TRBJ2-1; D may be TRBD2 (5 bases). The V gene's germline CDR1 is LNHDA and CDR2 SQIVND (reference sequence). Trimming pared 8 bases from V and 2 bases from J, leaving 13 bases between. The CDR3 runs to 14 residues. CDR3 residues: CASGLASPYNEQFF. As DNA, the CDR3 is TGTGCCAGTGGTCTAGCTTCACCCTACAATGAGCAGTTCTTC.

The chain combines TRBV19 with TRBJ2-5; D not certain. Germline CDR1 LNHDA, CDR2 SQIVND (reference sequence). Trimming pared 3 bases from V and 4 bases from J, leaving 12 bases between. The CDR3 has 14 amino acids. The CDR3 DNA sequence: TGTGCCAGTAGTATTGGGGTGCCGGCAGAGACCCAGTACTTC. Its protein product is CASSIGVPAETQYF.

The V call is TRBV4-2, the J call TRBJ1-2, with unresolved D. The CDR3 extends over 15 amino acids. Germline CDR1 is LGHNA and CDR2 is YNFKEQ. V lost 1 base, J lost 8 bases, and 17 bases lay in between. The CDR3 spells CASSQVELGREGYTF. In DNA form, the CDR3 reads TGTGCCAGCAGCCAAGTAGAGCTTGGAAGGGAGGGCTACACCTTC.

The table lists this clone with many counts. The rearrangement joins TRBV5-1 to TRBJ1-2; TRBD1 aligns across 10 bases. Germline V gene sequence: CDR1 SGHRS, CDR2 YFSETQ. The CDR3 runs to 15 residues. V shed 2 bases, J shed 4 bases, and the junction held 5 bases outside the gene matches. The CDR3 loop reads CASSLGQGDPYGYTF. The CDR3 bases are TGCGCCAGCAGCTTAGGACAGGGGGACCCCTATGGCTACACCTTC. Together with reference TRBV5-1 and TRBJ1-2, the CDR3 gives the full variable domain: KAGVTQTPRYLIKTRGQQVTLSCSPISGHRSVSWYQQTPGQGLQFLFEYFSETQRNKGNFPGRFSGRQFSNSRSEMNVSTLELGDSALYLCASSLGQGDPYGYTFGSGTRLTVV.

This clone occurred a few times. The V gene is TRBV9, the J gene TRBJ1-3; no clear D. The V and J ends lost 0 bases and 0 bases respectively, with 7 bases between them. The V gene's germline CDR1 is SGDLS and CDR2 YYNGEE. This CDR3 comprises 15 residues. The CDR3 DNA is TGTGCCAGCAGCGTAGACTCCCTCTCTGGAAACACCATATATTTT. It encodes CASSVDSLSGNTIYF.

This rearrangement joins TRBV2 to TRBJ1-1; D perhaps matches TRBD1 (6 bases). This CDR3 comprises 13 residues. Trimming took off 11 bases at V and 1 base at J, with 14 bases between the two ends. The germline CDR1 and CDR2 sequences are SNHLY and FYNNEI. The CDR3, as DNA: TGTGCCGTCCGGACAGATCCGAACACTGAAGCTTTCTTT. Its protein product is CAVRTDPNTEAFF. The whole variable domain, filled in from reference TRBV2 and TRBJ1-1, reads EPEVTQTPSHQVTQMGQEVILRCVPISNHLYFYWYRQILGQKVEFLVSFYNNEISEKSEIFDDQFSVERPDGSNFTLKIRSTKLEDSAMYFCAVRTDPNTEAFFGQGTRLTVV.

CDR3 in amino acids: CASSTRWQVTTNEKLFF. The CDR3 bases are TGTGCCAGCAGTACCAGGTGGCAGGTGACAACTAATGAAAAACTGTTTTTT. The rearrangement links TRBV27 to TRBJ1-4; no clear D gene. V was trimmed by 5 bases and J by 0 bases, leaving 16 bases between them. This CDR3 contains 17 residues. Germline assignment: CDR1 MNHEY and CDR2 SMNVEV (reference sequence). Full variable domain (rest looked up from reference TRBV27 and TRBJ1-4): EAQVTQNPRYLITVTGKKLTVTCSQNMNHEYMSWYRQDPGLGLRQIYYSMNVEVTDKGDVPEGYKVSRKEKRNFPLILESPSPNQTSLYFCASSTRWQVTTNEKLFFGSGTQLSVL.

The V gene is TRBV7-3, the J gene TRBJ2-1, with TRBD2 identical over 7 bases. Germline lookup yields CDR1 SGHTA and CDR2 FQGTGA. The J segment lost 8 bases and the V segment lost 0 bases, leaving 7 bases of the junction unmatched. This CDR3 comprises 15 residues. CDR3 sequence reads: CASSLTGGKADEQFF. As DNA, the CDR3 is TGTGCCAGCAGCTTAACGGGGGGGAAGGCCGATGAGCAGTTCTTC.

This clone has more than one count but fewer than ten. The chain recombines TRBV6-1 with TRBJ1-1, with TRBD1 as a possible D gene (5 bases). Trimming stripped 3 bases from V and 1 base from J, with 12 bases between. Germline CDR1 reads MNHNS; CDR2 reads SASEGT. The CDR3 runs 15 residues. The CDR3 spells CASSERGKRNTEAFF. For the CDR3, the DNA is TGTGCCAGCAGTGAGCGGGGGAAGAGGAACACTGAAGCTTTCTTT.

The chain recombines TRBV18 with TRBJ2-1; 7 bases align to TRBD2. From germline, CDR1 is KGHSH and CDR2 LQKENI. The CDR3 loop spans 15 amino acids. Trimming cost V 6 bases and J 5 bases; bases outside gene matches: 10. The CDR3 loop is CASSETPGRDNEQFF. DNA for the CDR3: TGTGCCAGCTCCGAAACGCCGGGGAGGGACAATGAGCAGTTCTTC.

This chain joins TRBV29-1 and TRBJ1-2; D is perhaps TRBD1 (6 bases). Trimming stripped 4 bases from V and 7 bases from J, with 22 bases between. This CDR3 spans 15 amino acids. The germline gives CDR1 SQVTM, CDR2 ANQGSEA. The CDR3 loop is CSVASTGTRGIGYTF. The CDR3, as DNA: TGCAGCGTTGCCTCTACCGGGACAAGAGGAATTGGCTACACCTTC.

The chain is built from TRBV5-1 and TRBJ1-4; D is unresolved. V was trimmed by 5 bases and J by 8 bases, leaving 16 bases between them. This CDR3 is built from 14 residues. Germline V gene lookup returns CDR1 SGHRS and CDR2 YFSETQ. This chain's CDR3 is CASREAPAREKLFF. The CDR3 coding sequence is TGCGCCAGCAGGGAGGCCCCCGCCCGGGAAAAACTGTTTTTT.

V is TRBV5-1 and J is TRBJ2-2; maybe TRBD1 (6 bases). Trimming took off 0 bases at V and 4 bases at J, with 7 bases between the two ends. This CDR3 is 14 amino acids long. Germline assignment: CDR1 SGHRS and CDR2 YFSETQ. The CDR3 DNA is TGCGCCAGCAGCTTGGGGACAGTCACCGGGGAGCTGTTTTTT. This gives the protein CASSLGTVTGELFF.

This chain links TRBV5-1 with TRBJ2-5, with D possibly TRBD2 on 5 matching bases. Germline loops: CDR1 SGHRS, CDR2 YFSETQ. The CDR3 has 16 residues. Trimming took off 3 bases at V and 3 bases at J, with 18 bases between the two ends. The CDR3 here is CASSWSGGTSKETQYF. Here the CDR3 DNA reads TGCGCCAGCAGCTGGAGCGGAGGTACTTCTAAAGAGACCCAGTACTTC.

In this sample, this clone turned up a few times. V and J are TRBV6-1 and TRBJ1-2; D gene unclear. This CDR3 is built from 13 residues. The V gene lost 2 bases and the J gene lost 7 bases, with 11 bases spanning the gap. Germline V lookup: CDR1 MNHNS, CDR2 SASEGT. The CDR3 coding sequence is TGTGCCAGCAGTGAAATGGCATCGGCTGGCTACACCTTC. Translated: CASSEMASAGYTF.

This chain uses TRBV30 with TRBJ1-1, with D perhaps TRBD1 (6 bases). Germline loops: CDR1 GTSNPN, CDR2 SVGIG (reference sequence). The CDR3 loop spans 14 amino acids. Trimming pared 2 bases from V and 3 bases from J, leaving 13 bases between. The CDR3 DNA reads as TGTGCCTGGAGTTGGGGGGCCCGGGACACTGAAGCTTTCTTT. Translated, it gives CAWSWGARDTEAFF.

The chain has TRBV19 and TRBJ1-3, with 7 bases fitting TRBD1. Looked up from germline, CDR1 is LNHDA and CDR2 is SQIVND (reference sequence). The CDR3 is 14 residues long. After removal of 1 base from V and 3 bases from J, the junction contained 0 bases not matched to a gene. CDR3 amino acids: CASSIGTGGNTIYF. In DNA form, the CDR3 reads TGTGCCAGTAGTATAGGGACAGGTGGAAACACCATATATTTT.

The chain is built from TRBV9 and TRBJ2-3; TRBD2 agrees at 8 bases. Germline V gene sequence: CDR1 SGDLS, CDR2 YYNGEE. V trimming: 2 bases; J trimming: 6 bases; junction bases outside the gene matches: 5. The CDR3 is made up of 14 amino acids. The CDR3 protein is CASSVMTSEDTQYF. In DNA form, the CDR3 reads TGTGCCAGCAGCGTCATGACTAGCGAGGATACGCAGTATTTT.

V usage is TRBV4-3 and J usage is TRBJ1-2, with a tentative D call TRBD1 (6 bases). The V gene's germline CDR1 is LGHNA and CDR2 YSLEER. Between the trimmed V and J ends, which lost 0 bases and 3 bases, there was a span of 11 bases. The CDR3 is made up of 15 amino acids. The CDR3 reads CASSQDRPGDYGYTF. The CDR3 region has the DNA TGCGCCAGCAGCCAAGATCGTCCAGGGGACTATGGCTACACCTTC.

V is TRBV6-5 and J is TRBJ2-2; D not certain. This CDR3 contains 15 residues. Trimming took off 7 bases at V and 1 base at J, with 13 bases between the two ends. Germline CDR1 is MNHEY and CDR2 is SVGAGI. CDR3 in amino acids: CASTTRALNTGELFF. In DNA form, the CDR3 reads TGTGCCAGCACAACCCGGGCCCTGAACACCGGGGAGCTGTTTTTT.

This chain connects TRBV7-2 to TRBJ2-2; D gene ambiguous. This CDR3 contains 13 residues. Germline V gene lookup returns CDR1 SGHTA and CDR2 FQGNSA. V was cut by 2 bases and J by 6 bases, with 7 bases left in between. CDR3 DNA: TGTGCCAGCAGCTTACTAGGTTCCGGGGAGCTGTTTTTT. It encodes CASSLLGSGELFF.